One sample yielded the 21 T cell receptor beta chains listed below, sequenced in a study of blood T cell repertoires in COVID-19. TCRdb's copy holds only in-frame clones and misses some; the assay was immunoSEQ multiplex PCR. The sample holds tens of thousands of clones; roughly two thirds are singletons and the top ten take approximately 50%. The source material was PBMCs or T cells enriched from blood (not recorded which). These receptors all come from a woman aged 55-69 years who had been exposed to COVID-19.

The chain couples TRBV4-3 to TRBJ2-1; 8 nucleotides match TRBD2. V was pared by 0 bases and J by 8 bases, with 9 bases of the junction left unmatched. CDR3 size: 16 residues. Looked up from germline, CDR1 is LGHNA and CDR2 is YSLEER. The CDR3 DNA follows: TGCGCCAGCAGCCAAGATCAGGCGGGAGGATGGGATGAGCAGTTCTTC. Translating gives CASSQDQAGGWDEQFF.

The V and J genes are TRBV7-2 and TRBJ1-5, with D maybe TRBD1 (6 bases). Germline V gene lookup returns CDR1 SGHTA and CDR2 FQGNSA. This CDR3 spans 15 amino acids. V lost 2 bases to trimming and J lost 4 bases, with 12 bases between them. CDR3 sequence reads: CASSLSGQGNQPQHF. CDR3 in DNA: TGTGCCAGCAGCTTAAGTGGGCAGGGGAATCAGCCCCAGCATTTT.

The chain employs TRBV7-2 and TRBJ1-1; 8 nucleotides agree with TRBD1. Germline CDR1 is SGHTA and CDR2 is FQGNSA. The V segment lost 6 bases and the J segment 1 base; nucleotides outside the gene matches: 4. The CDR3 contains 14 residues. Here the CDR3 reads CASSTGTGNTEAFF. CDR3 bases: TGTGCCAGCAGTACCGGGACAGGGAACACTGAAGCTTTCTTT.

V gene TRBV19 combines with J gene TRBJ2-7; TRBD1 matches 9 bases. The germline V gene has CDR1 LNHDA and CDR2 SQIVND (reference sequence). The CDR3 spans 15 residues. The trim removed 3 bases at V and 3 bases at J, leaving 6 bases unmatched. The CDR3, as DNA: TGTGCCAGTAGTATGCCGGGACAGGGTTTCTACGAGCAGTACTTC. Its translation is CASSMPGQGFYEQYF.

The V and J genes are TRBV7-9 and TRBJ2-1, with 8 bases matching TRBD1. The CDR3 spans 15 residues. Unmatched junction bases numbered 10, after V lost 6 bases and J lost 6 bases. CDR1 is SEHNR and CDR2 is FQNEAQ in the germline V gene (reference sequence). CDR3 protein: CASSLGGQAGNEQFF. Here the CDR3 DNA reads TGTGCCAGCAGTCTAGGGGGACAGGCGGGCAATGAGCAGTTCTTC. The variable domain in full, completed from reference TRBV7-9 and TRBJ2-1, reads DTGVSQNPRHKITKRGQNVTFRCDPISEHNRLYWYRQTLGQGPEFLTYFQNEAQLEKSRLLSDRFSAERPKGSFSTLEIQRTEQGDSAMYLCASSLGGQAGNEQFFGPGTRLTVL.

The V call is TRBV5-6, the J call TRBJ2-7; D unresolved. The CDR3 is 15 residues long. Trimming took 1 base from V and 0 from J, leaving 11 bases between them. Germline loops: CDR1 SGHDT, CDR2 YYEEEE. CDR3 protein: CASSLSGLNSYEQYF. The DNA of the CDR3 is TGTGCCAGCAGCTTGTCAGGCCTTAACTCCTACGAGCAGTACTTC.

The rearrangement uses TRBV9 and TRBJ2-1, with a tentative D call TRBD2 (5 bases). Trimming took off 0 bases at V and 6 bases at J, with 10 bases between the two ends. Germline CDR1 and CDR2: SGDLS and YYNGEE. The CDR3 covers 14 residues. The CDR3 sequence is CASSVASSSNEQFF. CDR3 nucleotide sequence: TGTGCCAGCAGCGTAGCTAGCTCATCCAATGAGCAGTTCTTC.

The rearrangement links TRBV7-2 to TRBJ2-2; 8 nucleotides line up with TRBD2. The V segment lost 6 bases and the J segment 4 bases; nucleotides outside the gene matches: 4. The CDR3 has 14 residues. The germline V gene encodes CDR1 SGHTA and CDR2 FQGNSA. The CDR3 nucleotides read TGTGCCAGCAGACACGGGGGGGGCACCGGGGAGCTGTTTTTT. Translated: CASRHGGGTGELFF.

The chain is built from TRBV30 and TRBJ2-2; 9 nucleotides line up with TRBD2. Germline V gives CDR1 GTSNPN, CDR2 SVGIG (reference sequence). The trim removed 3 bases at V and 7 bases at J, leaving 9 bases unmatched. The CDR3 loop spans 15 amino acids. Here the CDR3 DNA reads TGTGCCTGGAGGCAGCGGGGGGTCCGGTTCGGGGAGCTGTTTTTT. Translating gives CAWRQRGVRFGELFF.

The chain has TRBV29-1 and TRBJ1-1; TRBD1 matches at 8 bases. Germline assignment: CDR1 SQVTM and CDR2 ANQGSEA. The CDR3 sequence is 14 residues long. V shed 5 bases and J 6 bases; nucleotides not matched to a gene: 11. The CDR3 sequence is CSVHGQGGKAEAFF. DNA of the CDR3: TGCAGCGTTCATGGACAGGGAGGTAAGGCTGAAGCTTTCTTT.

The V gene is TRBV7-9, the J gene TRBJ2-1, with D possibly TRBD2 on 6 matching bases. The CDR3 is made up of 16 amino acids. V was clipped by 1 base and J by 5 bases, with 15 bases between them. Germline values: CDR1 SEHNR, CDR2 FQNEAQ (reference sequence). CDR3 DNA sequence: TGTGCCAGCAGCTTAGGGAGGGGAATCGGGCACAATGAGCAGTTCTTC. Amino acid sequence: CASSLGRGIGHNEQFF.

This clone came up once. The chain uses TRBV6-5 and TRBJ2-1; 8 bases are a match to TRBD2. This CDR3 has 14 residues. J was trimmed by 9 bases and V by 6 bases; bases with no gene match: 10. Germline V gene data show CDR1 as MNHEY and CDR2 as SVGAGI. The CDR3 here is CASSQTGGSPEQFF. The CDR3 region has the DNA TGTGCCAGCAGCCAAACGGGGGGGTCTCCTGAGCAGTTCTTC.

The J gene is TRBJ2-1, the V gene TRBV7-2, with TRBD2 matching 10 bases. The CDR3 is made up of 16 amino acids. Looked up from germline, CDR1 is SGHTA and CDR2 is FQGNSA. With 5 bases clipped from V and 4 bases from J, the junction kept 8 bases outside the gene matches. CDR3 amino acids: CASSTRRTSGYNEQFF. DNA for the CDR3: TGTGCCAGCAGCACTAGACGGACTAGCGGATACAATGAGCAGTTCTTC. The complete variable domain, with remaining parts taken from reference TRBV7-2 and TRBJ2-1, reads GAGVSQSPSNKVTEKGKDVELRCDPISGHTALYWYRQSLGQGLEFLIYFQGNSAPDKSGLPSDRFSAERTGGSVSTLTIQRTQQEDSAVYLCASSTRRTSGYNEQFFGPGTRLTVL.

This clone was seen many times. J is TRBJ2-1 and V is TRBV15; tentatively, D is TRBD2 (6 bases). Trimming took off 0 bases at V and 7 bases at J, with 13 bases between the two ends. CDR1 and CDR2 (germline): LNHNV, YYDKDF (reference sequence). The CDR3 has 15 amino acids. Here the CDR3 DNA reads TGTGCCACCAGCAGAGATCAGACTAGTTTGAATGAGCAGTTCTTC. It codes for CATSRDQTSLNEQFF.

The chain couples TRBV28 to TRBJ1-2; the match to TRBD1 covers 7 bases. CDR3 length: 13 amino acids. V was clipped by 8 bases and J by 3 bases; unmatched bases: 6. CDR1 is MDHEN and CDR2 is SYDVKM in the germline V gene. The CDR3 DNA is TGTGCCAGCGATTCCAGGGGGTACTATGGCTACACCTTC. Translation gives CASDSRGYYGYTF.

This clone was seen only a few times. This chain connects TRBV5-6 to TRBJ1-2; 8 positions match TRBD1. CDR1 SGHDT and CDR2 YYEEEE come from the germline V gene. The CDR3 spans 14 residues. The junction had 7 bases not matched to a gene; V was cut back by 4 bases and J by 5 bases. The CDR3 bases are TGTGCCAGCAGCCCACGGACAGGGAGGTATGGCTACACCTTC. This sequence encodes CASSPRTGRYGYTF.

This clone came up once. The chain uses TRBV4-2 and TRBJ1-2; 10 positions agree with TRBD1. V lost 4 bases, J lost 3 bases, and 5 bases stayed unmatched. This CDR3 region has 15 residues. Looked up from germline, CDR1 is LGHNA and CDR2 is YNFKEQ. CDR3 in amino acids: CASSRGTGDDYGYTF. As DNA, the CDR3 is TGTGCCAGCAGCCGCGGGACAGGGGATGACTATGGCTACACCTTC.

This chain connects TRBV4-3 to TRBJ2-7; 7 bases are a match to TRBD2. The CDR3 contains 16 residues. Trimming took 0 bases from V and 5 from J; bases not matched to a gene: 10. Germline CDR1 and CDR2: LGHNA and YSLEER. The CDR3 DNA reads as TGCGCCAGCAGCCAAGACTGGGCGGGGGAGGGCCACGAGCAGTACTTC. Its translation: CASSQDWAGEGHEQYF.

This clone was observed a single time. The genes are TRBV29-1 and TRBJ1-2, with TRBD1 identical over 9 bases. The CDR3 has 13 amino acids. Germline V gene lookup returns CDR1 SQVTM and CDR2 ANQGSEA. After removal of 7 bases from V and 2 bases from J, the junction contained 5 bases not matched to a gene. In nucleotides, the CDR3 is TGCAGCGGGGGACAGGGAAACAACTATGGCTACACCTTC. It translates to CSGGQGNNYGYTF.

V is TRBV24-1 and J is TRBJ2-5; D might be TRBD1 (6 bases). The CDR3 loop spans 14 amino acids. Germline V gene lookup returns CDR1 KGHDR and CDR2 SFDVKD. V dropped 3 bases and J dropped 4 bases, with 11 bases sitting between them. The CDR3, as DNA: TGTGCCACCAGTGATCCGACAGGCGGAGAGACCCAGTACTTC. Its protein is CATSDPTGGETQYF.

The rearrangement uses TRBV3-1 (or the pseudogene TRBV3-2) and TRBJ1-1; 9 bases line up with TRBD1. The CDR3 totals 15 residues. Trimming took 3 bases from V and 5 from J; bases not matched to a gene: 7. Germline CDR1 is LGHDT and CDR2 is YNNKEL (reference sequence). The CDR3 sequence: CASSHDVGQGTEAFF. Here the CDR3 DNA reads TGTGCCAGCAGCCATGATGTGGGACAGGGTACTGAAGCTTTCTTT.